These 27 T cell receptor beta chains were sequenced from one sample in a study of T cells after yellow fever vaccination. TCRdb reprocessed the 5' RACE reads via MiXCR and lists one record per CDR3 protein. This sample yields hundreds of thousands of distinct CDR3 sequences, of which approximately 13% are seen a single time; over 13% belongs to the top ten. Here the sequenced sample was PBMCs, taken on the day of the yellow fever booster vaccination. Source of these receptors: a man aged 25-40 years who received the YFV17D yellow fever vaccine.

This clonotype was seen only a few times. J is TRBJ2-7 and V is TRBV18; 8 positions agree with TRBD2. This CDR3 region has 14 residues. The germline gives CDR1 KGHSH, CDR2 LQKENI. Trimming removed 3 bases from V and 5 bases from J; junction bases left unmatched: 6. The CDR3 bases are TGTGCCAGCTCACCCCAGCGGGAGAGGGACGAGCAGTACTTC. This translates into CASSPQRERDEQYF.

J is TRBJ1-4 and V is TRBV2, with TRBD1 as a possible D gene (5 bases). CDR3 length: 15 residues. CDR1 is SNHLY and CDR2 is FYNNEI in the germline V gene. V gave up 4 bases and J gave up 8 bases, with 17 bases separating them. The CDR3 loop reads CASSVFGDASEKLFF. In DNA, the CDR3 is TGTGCCAGCAGTGTTTTTGGGGACGCATCCGAAAAACTGTTTTTT. The full variable domain, completed using reference TRBV2 and TRBJ1-4, is EPEVTQTPSHQVTQMGQEVILRCVPISNHLYFYWYRQILGQKVEFLVSFYNNEISEKSEIFDDQFSVERPDGSNFTLKIRSTKLEDSAMYFCASSVFGDASEKLFFGSGTQLSVL.

This clonotype was found many times. The chain uses TRBV6-1 and TRBJ2-6; D is unclear. Trimming removed 8 bases from V and 2 bases from J, with 7 bases in between. The CDR3 consists of 13 residues. The V gene's germline CDR1 is MNHNS and CDR2 SASEGT. This chain's CDR3 is CASADPGANVLTF. In DNA form, the CDR3 reads TGTGCCAGCGCGGACCCTGGGGCCAACGTCCTGACTTTC.

This clonotype has more than one count but fewer than ten. The V gene is TRBV4-3, the J gene TRBJ1-1, with D uncertain. CDR3 length equals 15 residues. V dropped 0 bases and J dropped 2 bases, with 10 bases sitting between them. Per germline, CDR1 LGHNA and CDR2 YSLEER. The CDR3 nucleotides are TGCGCCAGCAGCCAAGATAGCACAGCTAACACTGAAGCTTTCTTT. This sequence encodes CASSQDSTANTEAFF.

The genes are TRBV7-9 and TRBJ2-7; D call uncertain. The CDR3 has 12 residues. V was shortened by 3 bases and J by 5 bases, with 8 bases between the two germline ends. Germline loops: CDR1 SEHNR, CDR2 FQNEAQ (reference sequence). The CDR3: CASSFDINEQYF. The CDR3 DNA reads as TGTGCCAGCAGCTTTGACATAAACGAGCAGTACTTC.

This clonotype was counted between two and nine times. This chain links TRBV6-1 with TRBJ2-1; 7 nucleotides match TRBD2. Germline assignment: CDR1 MNHNS and CDR2 SASEGT. Trimming took 7 bases from V and 8 from J; bases not matched to a gene: 14. This CDR3 contains 15 residues. CDR3 bases: TGTGCCAGCACCCAGTTATCCGGACTAGTGCATGAGCAGTTCTTC. Translation: CASTQLSGLVHEQFF.

As DNA, the CDR3 is TGTGCCAGCAGCGCCCGGGACACAAACACCGGGGAGCTGTTTTTT. Translating gives CASSARDTNTGELFF. The chain uses TRBV7-9 and TRBJ2-2; maybe TRBD1 (6 bases). V lost 5 bases and J 2 bases, leaving 12 bases between the germline ends. This CDR3 has 15 amino acids. CDR1 is SEHNR and CDR2 is FQNEAQ in the germline V gene (reference sequence).

In its sample, this clonotype was seen a few times. The gene calls are TRBV29-1 and TRBJ2-7; a possible D gene is TRBD2 (6 bases). The CDR3 length is 15 residues. V was shortened by 5 bases and J by 7 bases, with 24 bases between the two germline ends. The germline CDR1 and CDR2 sequences are SQVTM and ANQGSEA. The CDR3 reads CSVRSGGAGPLEQYF. The CDR3, as DNA: TGCAGCGTTCGATCGGGCGGGGCGGGGCCGTTGGAGCAGTACTTC.

This clonotype was picked up a small number of times. The chain carries TRBV18 and TRBJ2-3; TRBD1 is a possible D gene (6 bases). V shed 2 bases and J shed 10 bases, with 13 bases lying between them. Germline V CDR1 and CDR2: KGHSH, LQKENI. The CDR3 extends over 13 amino acids. CDR3 in amino acids: CASSPSGAQAQYF. The DNA for the CDR3 is TGTGCCAGCTCACCATCAGGGGCCCAAGCGCAGTATTTT.

The chain combines TRBV11-2 with TRBJ1-2; D call uncertain. Germline lookup yields CDR1 SGHAT and CDR2 FQNNGV. The V end lost 1 base, the J end lost 4 bases, and 13 bases lay between the germline ends. This CDR3 contains 15 residues. The CDR3 is CASSLGTATLYGYTF. CDR3 nucleotide sequence: TGTGCCAGCAGCTTAGGTACAGCAACTCTCTATGGCTACACCTTC.

This clonotype turned up a few times. CDR3 bases: TGCAGCGTCCTGATGTTGGGCCTTTCCTATGGCTACACCTTC. Its translation is CSVLMLGLSYGYTF. This sequence joins TRBV29-1 and TRBJ1-2; D ambiguous. This CDR3 comprises 14 residues. Germline lookup yields CDR1 SQVTM and CDR2 ANQGSEA. The V gene lost 6 bases and the J gene lost 4 bases, with 18 bases spanning the gap.

The CDR3 DNA is TGTGCCAGCAGCTACACTACCGGGACAGGCCCCGAGCAGTACTTC. Translated: CASSYTTGTGPEQYF. V and J are TRBV5-5 and TRBJ2-7; 8 bases line up with TRBD1. V lost 3 bases to trimming and J lost 6 bases; unmatched junction nucleotides: 11. The CDR3 extends over 15 amino acids. Germline-derived CDR1 and CDR2 are SGHKS and YYEKEE (reference sequence).

This clonotype was detected a few times. V usage is TRBV9 and J usage is TRBJ1-2; D not certain. Looked up from germline, CDR1 is SGDLS and CDR2 is YYNGEE. V was trimmed by 4 bases and J by 0 bases, leaving 13 bases between them. The CDR3 contains 15 residues. CDR3: CASSPLVSPNYGYTF. The CDR3 nucleotides read TGTGCCAGCAGCCCCCTCGTATCTCCTAACTATGGCTACACCTTC. Full variable domain (remainder filled in from reference TRBV9 and TRBJ1-2): DSGVTQTPKHLITATGQRVTLRCSPRSGDLSVYWYQQSLDQGLQFLIQYYNGEERAKGNILERFSAQQFPDLHSELNLSSLELGDSALYFCASSPLVSPNYGYTFGSGTRLTVV.

This clonotype was picked up a small number of times. J is TRBJ2-3 and V is TRBV29-1, with D unresolved. V lost 8 bases and J 1 base, leaving 16 bases between the germline ends. The CDR3 sequence is 14 residues long. Germline CDR1 SQVTM, CDR2 ANQGSEA. The CDR3 loop is CSCEEPRGTDTQYF. The CDR3 bases are TGCAGCTGCGAGGAACCTCGGGGCACAGATACGCAGTATTTT.

V gene TRBV28 combines with J gene TRBJ2-7; D gene unclear. This CDR3 is built from 12 residues. V lost 5 bases and J 7 bases, leaving 12 bases between the germline ends. Germline CDR1 reads MDHEN; CDR2 reads SYDVKM. The CDR3 loop reads CASSMPVGEQYF. The CDR3 nucleotides read TGTGCCAGCAGTATGCCCGTGGGGGAGCAGTACTTC.

The V and J genes are TRBV3-1 and TRBJ2-7; D is unclear. Germline V CDR1 and CDR2: LGHDT, YNNKEL (reference sequence). V lost 1 base to trimming and J lost 2 bases, with 9 bases between them. This CDR3 has 14 amino acids. The CDR3 loop reads CASSQVRTAYEQYF. CDR3 DNA sequence: TGTGCCAGCAGCCAAGTCAGGACCGCCTACGAGCAGTACTTC.

The chain couples TRBV7-8 to TRBJ2-3; TRBD2 matches at 9 bases. Germline CDR1 reads SGHVS; CDR2 reads FQNEAQ. This CDR3 has 16 residues. J lost 9 bases, V lost 3 bases, and 13 bases had no gene match. CDR3 sequence: CASSFHPSGNILTQYF. The CDR3 DNA is TGTGCCAGCAGCTTTCATCCTAGCGGGAACATTCTCACGCAGTATTTT.

V and J are TRBV5-1 and TRBJ2-3, with D hard to call. V was trimmed by 6 bases and J by 1 base, leaving 9 bases between them. CDR3 size: 13 residues. CDR1 SGHRS and CDR2 YFSETQ come from the germline V gene. CDR3 nucleotides: TGCGCCAGCATGCGGTGGGGCACAGATACGCAGTATTTT. Residues: CASMRWGTDTQYF.

The chain uses TRBV20-1 and TRBJ2-3, with 10 bases that match TRBD1. CDR1 and CDR2 from the germline V gene are DFQATT and SNEGSKA (reference sequence). V dropped 1 base and J dropped 4; count of bases not matched to a gene: 5. The CDR3 runs to 15 residues. In nucleotides, the CDR3 is TGCAGTGCTAGAGGGGACAGGGGAACCTCAGATACGCAGTATTTT. It is translated as CSARGDRGTSDTQYF.

The chain recombines TRBV27 with TRBJ1-1, with a tentative D call TRBD1 (6 bases). The CDR3 is 16 residues long. The germline gives CDR1 MNHEY, CDR2 SMNVEV (reference sequence). Deletions cut 4 bases from V and 5 bases from J, with 20 bases between. The CDR3 DNA reads as TGTGCCAGCAGTTCTGGCCTACAGGGAGGCTGGACTGAAGCTTTCTTT. It is translated as CASSSGLQGGWTEAFF.

This clonotype was seen a handful of times. This rearrangement joins TRBV15 to TRBJ2-3, with TRBD2 identical over 8 bases. The CDR3 totals 16 residues. V shed 2 bases and J 0 bases; nucleotides not matched to a gene: 4. Germline V gene data show CDR1 as LNHNV and CDR2 as YYDKDF (reference sequence). CDR3 bases: TGTGCCACCAGCAGACGATCTAGCGGGAGCACAGATACGCAGTATTTT. Translation: CATSRRSSGSTDTQYF.

The gene calls are TRBV27 and TRBJ2-3; tentatively, D is TRBD1 or TRBD2 (6 bases each). With 1 base removed from V and 6 bases from J, the gap between germline ends came to 17 bases. The germline CDR1 and CDR2 sequences are MNHEY and SMNVEV (reference sequence). CDR3 length: 16 amino acids. The CDR3 loop reads CASSLLSSGAGDTQYF. The CDR3 DNA reads TGTGCCAGCAGTTTATTGTCGTCGGGGGCGGGGGATACGCAGTATTTT.

This chain joins TRBV5-4 and TRBJ2-1; 9 bases align to TRBD2. Germline CDR1 and CDR2: SGHNT and YYREEE (reference sequence). The trim removed 2 bases at V and 10 bases at J, leaving 10 bases unmatched. The CDR3 sequence is 15 residues long. Written as DNA, the CDR3 is TGTGCCAGCAGCTTTCTTAGCGGGAGCCTTTCCGAGCAGTTCTTC. Translating gives CASSFLSGSLSEQFF. Complete variable domain (other parts from reference TRBV5-4 and TRBJ2-1): ETGVTQSPTHLIKTRGQQVTLRCSSQSGHNTVSWYQQALGQGPQFIFQYYREEENGRGNFPPRFSGLQFPNYSSELNVNALELDDSALYLCASSFLSGSLSEQFFGPGTRLTVL.

The chain uses TRBV14 and TRBJ1-5, with 9 nucleotides matching TRBD1. The germline V gene has CDR1 SGHDN and CDR2 FVKESK. V was clipped by 5 bases and J by 4 bases; unmatched bases: 6. This CDR3 region has 15 residues. The CDR3 sequence is CASSKTGGWNQPQHF. Written as DNA, the CDR3 is TGTGCCAGCAGCAAGACAGGGGGTTGGAATCAGCCCCAGCATTTT.

The table lists this clonotype with a few counts. The chain couples TRBV6-1 to TRBJ2-3; 10 nucleotides match TRBD2. This CDR3 is built from 17 residues. V shed 6 bases, J shed 4 bases, and the junction held 13 bases outside the gene matches. Germline V lookup: CDR1 MNHNS, CDR2 SASEGT. CDR3 DNA sequence: TGTGCCAGCAGCCATGGGCTAGCGGGAGATTTAGCAGATACGCAGTATTTT. It codes for CASSHGLAGDLADTQYF.

This clonotype was seen a handful of times. The J gene is TRBJ2-1, the V gene TRBV10-2; D call uncertain. This CDR3 has 15 amino acids. V lost 0 bases and J lost 8, with 14 bases in between. Germline V gives CDR1 WSHSY, CDR2 SAAADI. Here the CDR3 reads CASSESLSLLDEQFF. The CDR3 nucleotides read TGCGCCAGCAGTGAGTCGTTGTCTCTACTGGATGAGCAGTTCTTC.

This clonotype turned up a few times. The chain uses TRBV9 and TRBJ2-3; TRBD2 agrees at 8 bases. The germline V gene encodes CDR1 SGDLS and CDR2 YYNGEE. CDR3 length: 18 amino acids. V gave up 0 bases and J gave up 0 bases; unmatched junction bases: 9. The CDR3 loop reads CASSVARSSSGSTDTQYF. The CDR3 DNA follows: TGTGCCAGCAGCGTAGCCCGATCTTCTAGCGGGAGCACAGATACGCAGTATTTT.